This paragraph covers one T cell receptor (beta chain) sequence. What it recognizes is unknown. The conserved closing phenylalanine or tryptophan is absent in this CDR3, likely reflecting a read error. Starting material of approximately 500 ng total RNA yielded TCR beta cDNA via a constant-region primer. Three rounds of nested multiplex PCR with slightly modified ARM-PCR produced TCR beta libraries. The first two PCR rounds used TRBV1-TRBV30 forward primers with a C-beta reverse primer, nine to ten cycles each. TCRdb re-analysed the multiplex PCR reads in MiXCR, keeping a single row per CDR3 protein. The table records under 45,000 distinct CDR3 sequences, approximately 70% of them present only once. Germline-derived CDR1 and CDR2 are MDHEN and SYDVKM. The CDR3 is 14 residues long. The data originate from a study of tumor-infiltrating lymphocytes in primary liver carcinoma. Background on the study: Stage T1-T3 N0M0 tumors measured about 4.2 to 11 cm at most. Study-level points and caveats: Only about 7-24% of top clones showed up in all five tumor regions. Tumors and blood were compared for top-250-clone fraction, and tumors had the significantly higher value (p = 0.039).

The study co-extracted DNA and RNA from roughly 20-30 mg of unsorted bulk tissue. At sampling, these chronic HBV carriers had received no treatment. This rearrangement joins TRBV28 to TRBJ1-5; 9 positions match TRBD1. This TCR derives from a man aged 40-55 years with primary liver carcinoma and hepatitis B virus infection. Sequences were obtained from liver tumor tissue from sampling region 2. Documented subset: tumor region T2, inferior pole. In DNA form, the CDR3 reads TGTGCCCGCAGTCCCGACAGGGGGGATCAGCCCCAGCATCTT. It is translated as CARSPDRGDQPQHL.